This T cell receptor (beta chain) came from a study of control samples from healthy donors and cancer patients. This clone was detected once. This CDR3 contains 18 residues. V trimming: 0 bases; J trimming: 4 bases; junction bases outside the gene matches: 14. The germline CDR1 and CDR2 sequences are GTSNPN and SVGIG (reference sequence). Measured with immunoSEQ multiplex PCR; TCRdb has only the in-frame clones, and not every one. The sample consists of some 67,000 clones, 70% to 90% of them appearing once. This chain links TRBV30 with TRBJ2-3, with 9 bases identical to TRBD2. The sequencing sample was made of PBMCs. This receptor was taken from a woman between 45 and 65 years old with head and neck cancer. The chain's CDR3 is CAWSVIAGDTGWADTQYF. CDR3 DNA: TGTGCCTGGAGTGTGATAGCGGGGGACACAGGGTGGGCAGATACGCAGTATTTT.